Presented here are 25 T cell receptor beta chains from one specimen sequenced in a study. Using its own MiXCR run on the 5' RACE reads, TCRdb lists one record per CDR3 protein. The data show fewer than 65,000 distinct CDR3 sequences, approximately 29% seen once. Sequencing was performed on tumor-infiltrating naive CD4+ T cells sorted from the breast tumor. Subset described: naive CD4+ T cells, CD4+CD45RA+CD25-. The receptors originated from a female donor with breast cancer.

This clonotype was seen more than once but under ten times. The V call is TRBV28, the J call TRBJ2-4; 8 bases align to TRBD1. The CDR3 spans 15 residues. Germline V gene data show CDR1 as MDHEN and CDR2 as SYDVKM. V lost 4 bases and J lost 0; bases outside the gene matches: 2. The DNA of the CDR3 is TGTGCCAGCAGTTCAGGGGGCCGAGCCAAAAACATTCAGTACTTC. Amino acids: CASSSGGRAKNIQYF.

The chain links TRBV6-6 to TRBJ1-6; 8 bases fit TRBD1. J was trimmed by 6 bases and V by 4 bases; bases with no gene match: 2. CDR1 MNHNY and CDR2 SVGAGI come from the germline V gene (reference sequence). The CDR3 covers 14 residues. The CDR3 bases are TGTGCCAGCAGTTTAACAGGGGGTAATTCACCCCTCCACTTT. It is translated as CASSLTGGNSPLHF.

This clonotype was observed a handful of times. The V gene is TRBV27, the J gene TRBJ1-1; 9 bases are a match to TRBD1. The V segment lost 4 bases and the J segment 2 bases; nucleotides outside the gene matches: 2. CDR1 and CDR2 from the germline V gene are MNHEY and SMNVEV (reference sequence). The CDR3 consists of 14 residues. As DNA, the CDR3 is TGTGCCAGCAGTTGGGACAGGGCAAACACTGAAGCTTTCTTT. Its protein is CASSWDRANTEAFF.

At least ten counts were recorded for this clonotype. The chain recombines TRBV10-2 with TRBJ2-5; no firm D call. Trimming removed 0 bases at V and 9 bases at J, with 5 bases between. The CDR3 has 11 amino acids. CDR1 and CDR2 from the germline V gene are WSHSY and SAAADI. The CDR3 coding sequence is TGCGCCAGCAGTGAGTCCACGGCCCAGTACTTC. It encodes CASSESTAQYF.

This chain uses TRBV20-1 with TRBJ2-7; a weak D match, TRBD2 (6 bases). Germline CDR1 and CDR2: DFQATT and SNEGSKA (reference sequence). The CDR3 is made up of 14 amino acids. V lost 2 bases to trimming and J lost 1 base, with 12 bases between them. CDR3 amino acids: CSARQAGRSYEQYF. Here the CDR3 DNA reads TGCAGTGCTAGACAGGCGGGACGGTCCTACGAGCAGTACTTC.

This clonotype was seen a single time. The CDR3 nucleotides read TGCGCCAGCAGCCTCGGCGGAGGGGAGATCAGGGAGCTGTTTTTT. Amino acid sequence: CASSLGGGEIRELFF. The genes are TRBV5-1 and TRBJ2-2, with a tentative D call TRBD2 (6 bases). Germline CDR1 reads SGHRS; CDR2 reads YFSETQ. The V and J ends lost 4 bases and 9 bases respectively, with 19 bases between them. This CDR3 spans 15 amino acids.

Here the CDR3 DNA reads TGCGCCAGCAGCCTCATCGTCAGGGATCGGGAAAAACTGTTTTTT. Translation gives CASSLIVRDREKLFF. The genes are TRBV4-1 and TRBJ1-4; D may be TRBD1 (5 bases). Germline lookup yields CDR1 MGHRA and CDR2 YSYEKL. V was clipped by 4 bases and J by 8 bases, with 17 bases between them. The CDR3 loop spans 15 amino acids.

V usage is TRBV18 and J usage is TRBJ2-7; TRBD1 aligns across 10 bases. Looked up from germline, CDR1 is KGHSH and CDR2 is LQKENI. The length of the CDR3 is 16 residues. V was pared by 5 bases and J by 3 bases, with 10 bases of the junction left unmatched. In nucleotides, the CDR3 is TGTGCCAGCTCATCTCCCGGGACAGGGGTCCTCTACGAGCAGTACTTC. It specifies CASSSPGTGVLYEQYF.

The chain uses TRBV5-4 and TRBJ2-1; D unresolved. The CDR3 length is 14 residues. The germline gives CDR1 SGHNT, CDR2 YYREEE (reference sequence). Trimming took off 1 base at V and 1 base at J, with 6 bases between the two ends. DNA of the CDR3: TGTGCCAGCAGCTTGTGGGGATCCTACAATGAGCAGTTCTTC. Amino acid sequence: CASSLWGSYNEQFF.

The V call is TRBV5-1, the J call TRBJ2-5, with 7 bases fitting TRBD1. Germline lookup yields CDR1 SGHRS and CDR2 YFSETQ. CDR3 length: 15 amino acids. V was clipped by 1 base and J by 5 bases; unmatched bases: 8. As DNA, the CDR3 is TGCGCCAGCAGCTTGACGGGACAGAAGGAGGAGACCCAGTACTTC. Encoded protein: CASSLTGQKEETQYF.

V is TRBV30 and J is TRBJ2-1, with 7 bases lining up with TRBD2. The V and J ends lost 1 base and 1 base, in that order; junction bases with no gene match: 1. This CDR3 region has 14 residues. CDR1 GTSNPN and CDR2 SVGIG come from the germline V gene (reference sequence). The CDR3 sequence: CAWSASGSYNEQFF. As DNA, the CDR3 is TGTGCCTGGAGTGCTAGCGGATCCTACAATGAGCAGTTCTTC. The full variable domain, its missing parts supplied by reference TRBV30 and TRBJ2-1, is SQTIHQWPATLVQPVGSPLSLECTVEGTSNPNLYWYRQAAGRGLQLLFYSVGIGQISSEVPQNLSASRPQDRQFILSSKKLLLSDSGFYLCAWSASGSYNEQFFGPGTRLTVL.

This chain connects TRBV6-1 to TRBJ1-5, with D possibly matching TRBD1 (5 bases). The CDR3 loop spans 13 amino acids. The V and J ends lost 5 bases and 7 bases respectively, with 12 bases between them. The germline V gene encodes CDR1 MNHNS and CDR2 SASEGT. CDR3: CASSSQGGQPQHF. The CDR3 DNA reads TGTGCCAGCAGTTCTCAGGGCGGCCAGCCCCAGCATTTT.

This clonotype was counted many times. This sequence joins TRBV6-2 or TRBV6-3 and TRBJ2-1; a possible D gene is TRBD2 (6 bases). CDR1 and CDR2 from the germline V gene are MNHEY and SVGEGT. Trimming left V 6 bases short and J 10 bases short, with 10 bases between. This CDR3 is 11 amino acids long. CDR3 region: CASRGGVEQFF. In DNA form, the CDR3 reads TGTGCCAGCAGAGGAGGGGTAGAGCAGTTCTTC.

The chain couples TRBV4-1 to TRBJ2-7; D is unresolved. Germline V CDR1 and CDR2: MGHRA, YSYEKL. V lost 1 base to trimming and J lost 7 bases, with 11 bases between them. The CDR3 sequence is 13 residues long. The chain's CDR3 is CASSQVPTLEQYF. In DNA, the CDR3 is TGCGCCAGCAGCCAAGTCCCTACGCTGGAGCAGTACTTC.

This clonotype was detected only a few times. V and J are TRBV11-2 and TRBJ1-3, with D unresolved. The CDR3 consists of 15 residues. Germline-derived CDR1 and CDR2 are SGHAT and FQNNGV. Between the trimmed V and J ends, which lost 5 bases and 0 bases, there was a span of 11 bases. The CDR3 nucleotides are TGTGCCAGCAGCCTGAGGGCAGACTCTGGAAACACCATATATTTT. Protein sequence: CASSLRADSGNTIYF.

This clonotype was observed many times. The chain employs TRBV6-5 and TRBJ1-3; D is undetermined. Germline CDR1 is MNHEY and CDR2 is SVGAGI. This CDR3 has 17 amino acids. Trimming left V 8 bases short and J 0 bases short, with 20 bases between. The CDR3 bases are TGTGCCAGCGGGGTTGGTCGCGGCCTTCGCTCTGGAAACACCATATATTTT. Protein: CASGVGRGLRSGNTIYF.

This clonotype came up a few times. The chain links TRBV7-9 to TRBJ2-4; no firm D call. Trimming cost V 5 bases and J 6 bases, with 11 bases left between them. CDR1 SEHNR and CDR2 FQNEAQ come from the germline V gene (reference sequence). The CDR3 consists of 13 residues. The CDR3 DNA reads TGTGCCAGCAGCGGCGATTTCGGAAACATTCAGTACTTC. It yields the protein CASSGDFGNIQYF.

V and J are TRBV12-3 or TRBV12-4 and TRBJ1-1; D gene unclear. V dropped 4 bases and J dropped 4 bases, with 19 bases sitting between them. CDR3 length: 16 residues. CDR3 DNA sequence: TGTGCCAGCAGTTCCCCGGGGATGGGTGTTGGCACTGAAGCTTTCTTT. Its protein is CASSSPGMGVGTEAFF.

As regards this clonotype: The junction departs from germline at one end; a sequencing error may be responsible. CDR3 bases: TGTGCCAGCAGCCCCCCCGGACAAACAACTAGTGAAAAACTGTTTTTT. This translates into CASSPPGQTTSEKLFF. V gene TRBV6-5 combines with J gene TRBJ1-4, with a possible D match to TRBD1 (5 bases). The length of the CDR3 is 16 residues. Germline-derived CDR1 and CDR2 are MNHEY and SVGAGI.

On this clonotype: Given a much more abundant clone one base away, this may be a read error. This sequence joins TRBV5-1 and TRBJ1-1; D is possibly TRBD1 (6 bases). V dropped 2 bases and J dropped 7 bases, with 15 bases sitting between them. In germline, CDR1 is SGHRS, CDR2 YFSETQ. This CDR3 spans 14 amino acids. The CDR3 DNA reads TGCGCCAGCAGCTTTGCCGAACAGGGAAGTGAAGCTTTCTTT. Protein sequence: CASSFAEQGSEAFF.

The rearrangement links TRBV5-1 to TRBJ2-1; TRBD2 aligns across 9 bases. The CDR3 runs 15 residues. Germline V gives CDR1 SGHRS, CDR2 YFSETQ. V lost 4 bases, J lost 5 bases, and 7 bases stayed unmatched. CDR3 bases: TGCGCCAGCAGCGATAGCGGGAGAGATAACAATGAGCAGTTCTTC. It is translated as CASSDSGRDNNEQFF.

The chain combines TRBV7-9 with TRBJ2-1; 11 bases line up with TRBD2. CDR3 length: 13 residues. Germline V lookup: CDR1 SEHNR, CDR2 FQNEAQ (reference sequence). The junction had 6 bases not matched to a gene; V was cut back by 10 bases and J by 7 bases. In DNA form, the CDR3 reads TGTGCCACCGCTCTAGCGGGAGGTAATGAGCAGTTCTTC. As protein: CATALAGGNEQFF.

With regard to this clonotype: Because the CDR3's place on the DNA is in doubt, the DNA is left out and the CDR3 is given as listed by TCRdb. The chain links TRBV2 to TRBJ1-5; the table calls TRBD1, which could not be checked here. The CDR3 comprises 15 residues, both ends counted. Looked up from germline, CDR1 is SNHLY and CDR2 is FYNNEI. CDR3 sequence reads: CASILDRARNQPQHF.

The genes are TRBV11-2 and TRBJ1-6; 7 bases line up with TRBD1. This CDR3 comprises 14 residues. Losses at the gene ends were 5 bases for V and 7 bases for J; bases not matched to a gene: 5. Germline CDR1 is SGHAT and CDR2 is FQNNGV. The CDR3 loop is CASSNRGNNSPLHF. CDR3 bases: TGTGCCAGCAGCAACAGGGGTAACAATTCACCCCTCCACTTT.

The chain is built from TRBV4-1 and TRBJ2-5; D is unresolved. With 0 bases removed from V and 4 bases from J, the gap between germline ends came to 18 bases. The CDR3 is 17 amino acids. The germline gives CDR1 MGHRA, CDR2 YSYEKL. As DNA, the CDR3 is TGCGCCAGCAGCCAAGAAAAAGGGCAGGTCGGTGGAGAGACCCAGTACTTC. It encodes CASSQEKGQVGGETQYF.